The rows below give T cell receptor beta chains drawn from one sample of a study of cytomegalovirus exposure and HLA in healthy donors. TCRdb keeps only in-frame clones here, not all; method: immunoSEQ multiplex PCR. Counted here are about 180,000 clones, roughly 82% occurring once; the ten biggest clones make up approximately 1.2%. The sample was PBMCs. Source of these receptors: a girl aged 2 to 9 in good health and CMV-seropositive. The CDR3 runs from the conserved cysteine through the conserved F or W. A D gene is named only where the DNA matches it firmly. A clone size is listed for some rows: how often the clone was seen (once, few, many), or a class if it is expanded.

j_gene: TRBJ2-7; d_gene: TRBD1; v_gene: TRBV10-1; abundance: NA; CDR3aa: CASSPGQGAFYEQYF; CDR3nt: TGCGCCAGCAGCCCAGGACAGGGGGCCTTTTACGAGCAGTACTTC
j_gene: TRBJ1-3; d_gene: NA; v_gene: TRBV5-4; abundance: NA; CDR3aa: CASSSDSARNTIYF; CDR3nt: TGTGCCAGCAGCTCCGACAGCGCCAGGAACACCATATATTTT
j_gene: TRBJ2-2; d_gene: NA; v_gene: TRBV5-1; abundance: NA; CDR3aa: CASSLWQGNTGELFF; CDR3nt: TGCGCCAGCAGCTTGTGGCAGGGAAACACCGGGGAGCTGTTTTTT
j_gene: TRBJ1-2; d_gene: TRBD1; v_gene: TRBV29-1; abundance: NA; CDR3aa: CSVSGTENYGYTF; CDR3nt: TGCAGCGTTTCCGGGACAGAGAACTATGGCTACACCTTC
j_gene: TRBJ2-1; d_gene: TRBD1; v_gene: TRBV11-2; abundance: NA; CDR3aa: CASSRGQGRTYNEQFF; CDR3nt: TGTGCCAGCAGCCGGGGACAGGGACGGACCTACAATGAGCAGTTCTTC
j_gene: TRBJ1-5; d_gene: TRBD1; v_gene: TRBV30; abundance: NA; CDR3aa: CAWSAGPRDSINQPQHF; CDR3nt: TGTGCCTGGAGTGCTGGACCCCGGGACAGCATCAATCAGCCCCAGCATTTT
j_gene: TRBJ2-5; d_gene: NA; v_gene: TRBV5-8; abundance: NA; CDR3aa: CASSLGEQTGETQYF; CDR3nt: TGTGCCAGCAGCTTGGGGGAGCAAACGGGAGAGACCCAGTACTTC
j_gene: TRBJ2-1; d_gene: TRBD2; v_gene: TRBV30; abundance: NA; CDR3aa: CAWSEIGRPFSYNEQFF; CDR3nt: TGTGCCTGGAGTGAGATCGGGAGGCCTTTCTCCTACAATGAGCAGTTCTTC
j_gene: TRBJ1-5; d_gene: TRBD1; v_gene: TRBV6-6; abundance: NA; CDR3aa: CASSYSDRGYNQPQHF; CDR3nt: TGTGCCAGCAGTTACTCGGACAGGGGATACAATCAGCCCCAGCATTTT
j_gene: TRBJ2-1; d_gene: TRBD2; v_gene: TRBV5-4; abundance: NA; CDR3aa: CASSLDAAGGRNEQFF; CDR3nt: TGTGCCAGCAGCTTGGATGCAGCGGGGGGTCGAAATGAGCAGTTCTTC
j_gene: TRBJ2-7; d_gene: NA; v_gene: TRBV15; abundance: NA; CDR3aa: CATSRGIEQIYEQYF; CDR3nt: TGTGCCACCAGCAGAGGTATAGAGCAAATCTACGAGCAGTACTTC
j_gene: TRBJ1-1; d_gene: NA; v_gene: TRBV6-5; abundance: NA; CDR3aa: CASSAWGGTEAFF; CDR3nt: TGTGCCAGCAGCGCTTGGGGAGGCACTGAAGCTTTCTTT
j_gene: TRBJ1-2; d_gene: TRBD1; v_gene: TRBV19; abundance: once; CDR3aa: CASSTPLDRGYGYTF; CDR3nt: TGTGCCAGTAGTACCCCACTAGACAGGGGGTATGGCTACACCTTC
j_gene: TRBJ1-2; d_gene: NA; v_gene: TRBV6-5; abundance: NA; CDR3aa: CASSSNSNYGYTF; CDR3nt: TGTGCCAGCAGCTCGAACTCTAACTATGGCTACACCTTC